This T cell receptor beta chain was identified in a study of identical twins. V lost 4 bases and J 10 bases, leaving 14 bases between the germline ends. The CDR3 loop spans 12 amino acids. Germline loops: CDR1 DFQATT, CDR2 SNEGSKA (reference sequence). MiXCR was run by TCRdb on the 5' RACE reads, yielding one entry per CDR3 protein. The table includes hundreds of thousands of distinct CDR3 sequences, approximately 18% detected once. Separately, the same data were catalogued under a study of T cells expressing NK-cell markers. That source notes: Uncertainty persisted over the HCMV specificity of expanded NKG2C+ T cell clones.

Sequencing used PBMCs. This sequence was found in a woman aged 18-30 years in good health. This chain links TRBV20-1 with TRBJ2-1, with D possibly being TRBD1 or TRBD2 (6 bases each). CDR3 nucleotide sequence: TGCAGTGCTAAACAGGGACTTTGGGAGCAGTTCTTC. Protein product: CSAKQGLWEQFF.